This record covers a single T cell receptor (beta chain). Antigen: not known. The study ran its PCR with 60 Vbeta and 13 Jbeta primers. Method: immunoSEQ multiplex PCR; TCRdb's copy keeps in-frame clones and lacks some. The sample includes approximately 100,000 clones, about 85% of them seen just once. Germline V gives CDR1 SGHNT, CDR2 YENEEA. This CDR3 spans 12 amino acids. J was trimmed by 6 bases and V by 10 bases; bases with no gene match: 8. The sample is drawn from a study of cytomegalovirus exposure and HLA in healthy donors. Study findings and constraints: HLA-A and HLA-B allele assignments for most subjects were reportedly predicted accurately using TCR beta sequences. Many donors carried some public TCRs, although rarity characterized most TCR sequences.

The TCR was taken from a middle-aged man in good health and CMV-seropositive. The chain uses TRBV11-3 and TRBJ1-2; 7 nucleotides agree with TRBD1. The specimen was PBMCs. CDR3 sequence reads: CAIAQGGNGYTF. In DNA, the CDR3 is TGTGCCATAGCGCAGGGGGGAAATGGCTACACCTTC. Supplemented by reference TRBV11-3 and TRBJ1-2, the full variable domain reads EAGVVQSPRYKIIEKKQPVAFWCNPISGHNTLYWYLQNLGQGPELLIRYENEEAVDDSQLPKDRFSAERLKGVDSTLKIQPAELGDSAVYLCAIAQGGNGYTFGSGTRLTVV.